This TCR beta chain was identified in a study of cytomegalovirus exposure and HLA in healthy donors. The study, taken as a whole, reports: In an earlier analysis, productive rearrangement rates for most beta V segments clustered near 87% or 30%.

PCR employed 60 Vbeta and 13 Jbeta primers. Sequencing used immunoSEQ multiplex PCR; TCRdb keeps in-frame clones, though not all of them. The sample yields tens of thousands of clones, approximately 75% seen once. Details on this clone: The antigen is unknown.

Germline CDR1 reads MNHEY; CDR2 reads SVGAGI. Trimming cost V 4 bases and J 4 bases; bases outside gene matches: 12. The CDR3 covers 16 residues. This chain links TRBV6-5 with TRBJ1-2, with 7 bases fitting TRBD1. The specimen was PBMCs. The TCR comes from a man aged 25-45 years in good health and CMV-seropositive. Here the CDR3 reads CASSSDGVGQSYGYTF. The CDR3 bases are TGTGCCAGCAGTTCCGACGGGGTGGGACAGTCCTATGGCTACACCTTC.